A single sample is the source of the 21 T cell receptor beta chains below, sequenced in a study of vaccination effects on CD4 cells after COVID-19. Data came from immunoSEQ multiplex PCR; TCRdb stores just in-frame clones and leaves some out. The sample gives about 48,000 clones, 50% to 70% of which show up once; roughly 6% is in the top ten. Their target antigens are unknown. A roughly 11-day culture period preceded the isolation of CD4+ T cells. The sample here was CD4+ T cells from PBMCs cultured without peptide, taken before COVID-19 vaccination. Receptors were obtained from a human donor who received a COVID-19 vaccine.

V gene TRBV30 combines with J gene TRBJ1-5, with 9 bases matching TRBD1. The CDR3 spans 14 residues. Trimming cost V 3 bases and J 4 bases; bases outside gene matches: 4. Germline V gene lookup returns CDR1 GTSNPN and CDR2 SVGIG (reference sequence). CDR3 in amino acids: CAWSGGTGNQPQHF. DNA of the CDR3: TGTGCCTGGAGCGGAGGGACAGGGAATCAGCCCCAGCATTTT.

This chain links TRBV6-1 with TRBJ1-5; weak D call: TRBD1 (5 bases). CDR1 MNHNS and CDR2 SASEGT come from the germline V gene. The CDR3 extends over 14 amino acids. The ends were cut back, 1 base at V and 7 bases at J, with 11 bases in the middle. CDR3 bases: TGTGCCAGCAGTGAAGTGGCAGGGAACCAGCCCCAGCATTTT. The encoded protein is CASSEVAGNQPQHF.

This clone was counted only a few times. CDR3 region: CSSYTDTQYF. As DNA, the CDR3 is TGCAGTTCTTACACAGATACGCAGTATTTT. The gene calls are TRBV20-1 and TRBJ2-3; D gene ambiguous. Trimming cost V 8 bases and J 2 bases, with 5 bases left between them. CDR1 and CDR2 (germline): DFQATT, SNEGSKA (reference sequence). The CDR3 contains 10 residues.

The V gene is TRBV5-4, the J gene TRBJ2-7; 10 bases fit TRBD1. The CDR3 has 15 amino acids. The ends lost 1 base at V and 1 base at J; junction bases unmatched: 2. Per the germline V gene, CDR1 is SGHNT and CDR2 is YYREEE (reference sequence). The CDR3 DNA is TGTGCCAGCAGCTTGCCGGGACAGGGGTCCTACGAGCAGTACTTC. Translated: CASSLPGQGSYEQYF.

This clone was counted only a few times. The chain links TRBV5-1 to TRBJ2-7, with D possibly being TRBD2 (6 bases). V gave up 0 bases and J gave up 5 bases, with 12 bases separating them. In germline, CDR1 is SGHRS, CDR2 YFSETQ. The CDR3 sequence is 14 residues long. CDR3 amino acids: CASSLVGGENEQYF. The CDR3 DNA reads TGCGCCAGCAGCTTGGTGGGGGGAGAGAACGAGCAGTACTTC.

This clone has a handful of counts. The DNA of the CDR3 is TGTGCCAGCAGTTACGGGACAGGGGGTCACGAGCAGTACTTC. This gives the protein CASSYGTGGHEQYF. This chain joins TRBV28 and TRBJ2-7; 11 bases map to TRBD1. CDR3 length equals 14 residues. The V gene's germline CDR1 is MDHEN and CDR2 SYDVKM. V lost 4 bases to trimming and J lost 5 bases; unmatched junction nucleotides: 4.

The V gene is TRBV18, the J gene TRBJ2-2; D tentatively fits TRBD1 or TRBD2 (7 bases each). Trimming took 1 base from V and 3 from J, leaving 12 bases between them. This CDR3 comprises 16 residues. Germline loops: CDR1 KGHSH, CDR2 LQKENI. This CDR3 is CASSPREGAHTGELFF. CDR3 sequence (DNA): TGTGCCAGCTCACCACGGGAGGGGGCACACACCGGGGAGCTGTTTTTT.

This clone showed up just a few times. The rearrangement joins TRBV10-2 to TRBJ2-7, with D possibly TRBD1 on 6 matching bases. Germline lookup yields CDR1 WSHSY and CDR2 SAAADI. V was pared by 4 bases and J by 1 base, with 14 bases between. This CDR3 is built from 15 residues. DNA for the CDR3: TGCGCCAGCAGTGGCCTTGACAGGTTATCCTACGAGCAGTACTTC. This translates into CASSGLDRLSYEQYF.

The chain is built from TRBV29-1 and TRBJ1-1; D gene uncertain. CDR3 size: 12 residues. CDR1 and CDR2 (germline): SQVTM, ANQGSEA. V was clipped by 4 bases and J by 1 base, with 7 bases between them. The CDR3 here is CSVAWANTEAFF. In DNA, the CDR3 is TGCAGCGTTGCTTGGGCGAACACTGAAGCTTTCTTT.

In its sample, this clone was seen a few times. The CDR3 DNA follows: TGTGCCAGCAGTGAATTATCAACAGGGGGCGAGAACGAGCAGTACTTC. Its protein is CASSELSTGGENEQYF. The chain carries TRBV25-1 and TRBJ2-7; TRBD1 agrees at 9 bases. J gave up 5 bases and V 1 base, and 9 bases lay outside the gene matches. CDR1 MGHDK and CDR2 SYGVNS come from the germline V gene. The length of the CDR3 is 16 residues.

The chain carries TRBV19 and TRBJ1-6; D is ambiguous. This CDR3 spans 15 amino acids. The V gene's germline CDR1 is LNHDA and CDR2 SQIVND (reference sequence). V was clipped by 4 bases and J by 0 bases, with 7 bases between them. The CDR3 DNA follows: TGTGCCAGTAGTACTGAAGGCTCCTATAATTCACCCCTCCACTTT. This codes for CASSTEGSYNSPLHF.

This chain links TRBV5-5 with TRBJ2-7, with D possibly matching TRBD1 (7 bases). V was cut by 0 bases and J by 3 bases, with 19 bases left in between. Germline V CDR1 and CDR2: SGHKS, YYEKEE (reference sequence). The CDR3 length is 17 residues. CDR3 region: CASSLATGAGGGYEQYF. The CDR3 bases are TGTGCCAGCAGCTTGGCGACCGGGGCAGGGGGAGGCTACGAGCAGTACTTC.

Only one count was recorded for this clone. CDR3 coding DNA: TGTGCCAGCAGCTTGGCCGGGCAGCCCTATGGCTACACCTTC. Its translation is CASSLAGQPYGYTF. The V call is TRBV5-4, the J call TRBJ1-2; D gene uncertain. The germline V gene has CDR1 SGHNT and CDR2 YYREEE (reference sequence). The CDR3 runs to 14 residues. Between the trimmed V and J ends, which lost 0 bases and 4 bases, there was a span of 10 bases.

This chain links TRBV5-1 with TRBJ2-7; TRBD1 matches at 8 bases. Germline V lookup: CDR1 SGHRS, CDR2 YFSETQ. V shed 4 bases and J 3 bases; nucleotides not matched to a gene: 3. The CDR3 runs 13 residues. CDR3 loop: CASSRTGNYEQYF. The CDR3 nucleotides read TGCGCCAGCAGCCGGACAGGGAACTACGAGCAGTACTTC. The complete variable domain, with remaining parts taken from reference TRBV5-1 and TRBJ2-7, reads KAGVTQTPRYLIKTRGQQVTLSCSPISGHRSVSWYQQTPGQGLQFLFEYFSETQRNKGNFPGRFSGRQFSNSRSEMNVSTLELGDSALYLCASSRTGNYEQYFGPGTRLTVT.

The chain combines TRBV19 with TRBJ2-4, with 10 bases that match TRBD1. The CDR3 covers 16 residues. Unmatched junction bases numbered 6, after V lost 3 bases and J lost 4 bases. In germline, CDR1 is LNHDA, CDR2 SQIVND (reference sequence). In DNA, the CDR3 is TGTGCCAGTAGTATGCTACGGGGACAGGGGAAAAACATTCAGTACTTC. Its protein is CASSMLRGQGKNIQYF.

There are a few counts of this clone. J is TRBJ1-6 and V is TRBV27, with D possibly matching TRBD1 (5 bases). CDR3 length equals 12 residues. Germline V gene data show CDR1 as MNHEY and CDR2 as SMNVEV (reference sequence). The V end lost 7 bases, the J end lost 6 bases, and 7 bases lay between the germline ends. The DNA of the CDR3 is TGTGCCAGCATGGGGACTAATTCACCCCTCCACTTT. Amino acid sequence: CASMGTNSPLHF.

The chain joins TRBV25-1 to TRBJ2-4; TRBD2 is a possible D gene (5 bases). The CDR3 sequence is 14 residues long. The V and J ends lost 3 bases and 0 bases respectively, with 6 bases between them. Germline values: CDR1 MGHDK, CDR2 SYGVNS. CDR3 sequence (DNA): TGTGCCAGCAGTGACGGGGAAGCCAAAAACATTCAGTACTTC. This encodes CASSDGEAKNIQYF.

The rearrangement joins TRBV7-8 to TRBJ1-1; the D is unclear. Germline CDR1 SGHVS, CDR2 FQNEAQ. V lost 5 bases and J 7 bases, leaving 11 bases between the germline ends. The CDR3 consists of 12 residues. CDR3 sequence: CASSPEAGEAFF. The DNA for the CDR3 is TGTGCCAGCAGCCCAGAGGCGGGTGAAGCTTTCTTT.

This chain joins TRBV7-3 and TRBJ2-7; D is undetermined. Germline assignment: CDR1 SGHTA and CDR2 FQGTGA. The CDR3 covers 13 residues. V gave up 5 bases and J gave up 5 bases, with 13 bases separating them. The CDR3 nucleotides read TGTGCCAGCAGCCCCCAAAGGCATGACGAGCAGTACTTC. Protein sequence: CASSPQRHDEQYF.

As DNA, the CDR3 is TGTGCCAGCAGTTTAAGTCCCCGGACCTTCTCTGAAGCTTTCTTT. Amino acid sequence: CASSLSPRTFSEAFF. The chain couples TRBV28 to TRBJ1-1; D not certain. CDR3 length: 15 residues. The ends were cut back, 2 bases at V and 6 bases at J, with 16 bases in the middle. The germline V gene has CDR1 MDHEN and CDR2 SYDVKM.

The rearrangement uses TRBV11-1 and TRBJ2-3; D not resolved. V lost 5 bases and J 4 bases, leaving 13 bases between the germline ends. CDR1 and CDR2 from the germline V gene are SGHAT and FQDESV (reference sequence). The CDR3 is made up of 14 amino acids. CDR3 bases: TGTGCCAGCAGCGCACGCGGTATCGCAGATACGCAGTATTTT. It is translated as CASSARGIADTQYF.